What follows are 31 T cell receptor beta chains derived from one specimen sequenced in a study of shared clonotypes between healthy human individuals. Assay: immunoSEQ multiplex PCR; the TCRdb copy retains only in-frame clones and omits some. This repertoire shows some 320,000 clones, over 75% found once; its top ten account for about 16%. Sequenced input: memory CD8+ T cells sorted from blood. Subset described: CD45RO+ cells pooled with CCR7-negative TemRA cells. All receptors come from a man between 18 and 29 years old in good health.

The chain employs TRBV5-4 and TRBJ1-2, with 8 bases matching TRBD1. The CDR3 totals 18 residues. From germline, CDR1 is SGHNT and CDR2 YYREEE (reference sequence). Trimming took 0 bases from V and 1 from J; bases not matched to a gene: 11. CDR3 nucleotides: TGTGCCAGCAGCTTGGCTGGACAGGGTTACCGCAATAACTATGGCTACACCTTC. It is translated as CASSLAGQGYRNNYGYTF.

The genes are TRBV10-2 and TRBJ2-7; TRBD1 matches at 7 bases. This CDR3 is 11 amino acids long. Losses at the gene ends were 9 bases for V and 4 bases for J; bases not matched to a gene: 3. Germline-derived CDR1 and CDR2 are WSHSY and SAAADI. The DNA of the CDR3 is TGCGCCAGTGGGGACAGATACGAGCAGTACTTC. It codes for CASGDRYEQYF.

This chain uses TRBV9 with TRBJ1-1, with TRBD1 as a possible D gene (6 bases). The CDR3 has 13 amino acids. V lost 0 bases to trimming and J lost 6 bases, with 9 bases between them. CDR1 and CDR2 from the germline V gene are SGDLS and YYNGEE. The CDR3 is CASSVGDRPEAFF. The CDR3 DNA reads TGTGCCAGCAGCGTAGGAGACAGGCCTGAAGCTTTCTTT. Variable domain in full (rest from reference TRBV9 and TRBJ1-1): DSGVTQTPKHLITATGQRVTLRCSPRSGDLSVYWYQQSLDQGLQFLIQYYNGEERAKGNILERFSAQQFPDLHSELNLSSLELGDSALYFCASSVGDRPEAFFGQGTRLTVV.

The chain couples TRBV7-9 to TRBJ2-2, with D possibly TRBD2 on 5 matching bases. Germline V CDR1 and CDR2: SEHNR, FQNEAQ (reference sequence). The CDR3 is 14 residues long. Deletions cut 5 bases from V and 6 bases from J, with 13 bases between. CDR3 protein: CASSPPLESGELFF. The CDR3 DNA reads TGTGCCAGCAGCCCACCACTAGAGTCCGGGGAGCTGTTTTTT.

The rearrangement joins TRBV9 to TRBJ2-4, with D maybe TRBD1 (5 bases). The V end lost 3 bases, the J end lost 5 bases, and 12 bases lay between the germline ends. CDR3 size: 14 residues. Germline V CDR1 and CDR2: SGDLS, YYNGEE. The CDR3 here is CASSETPTENIQYF. The CDR3 nucleotides read TGTGCCAGCAGCGAGACTCCGACAGAAAACATTCAGTACTTC. Looking up the rest from reference TRBV9 and TRBJ2-4 gives the full variable domain: DSGVTQTPKHLITATGQRVTLRCSPRSGDLSVYWYQQSLDQGLQFLIQYYNGEERAKGNILERFSAQQFPDLHSELNLSSLELGDSALYFCASSETPTENIQYFGAGTRLSVL.

The rearrangement joins TRBV4-1 to TRBJ2-1; D is perhaps TRBD1 (6 bases). V was shortened by 0 bases and J by 4 bases, with 13 bases between the two germline ends. Germline V gene lookup returns CDR1 MGHRA and CDR2 YSYEKL. The CDR3 is 16 amino acids. The CDR3 bases are TGCGCCAGCAGCCAAGATATGCCCAGGGGTTACAATGAGCAGTTCTTC. Translating gives CASSQDMPRGYNEQFF.

This clone was detected once. The genes are TRBV11-2 and TRBJ1-4, with D possibly TRBD1 on 5 matching bases. This CDR3 contains 15 residues. The germline V gene has CDR1 SGHAT and CDR2 FQNNGV. V was trimmed by 7 bases and J by 7 bases, leaving 19 bases between them. CDR3 nucleotides: TGTGCCAGCATCCGCATGTCAGGGAGCGGTGAAAAACTGTTTTTT. This translates into CASIRMSGSGEKLFF.

Many counts were recorded for this clone. The same CDR3 is also encoded by other DNA sequences in this sample. CDR3 bases: TGCGCCAGCAGCCCCGGACAGGGCGGCTACGAGCAGTACTTC. Translation: CASSPGQGGYEQYF. This rearrangement joins TRBV4-3 to TRBJ2-7, with TRBD1 matching 8 bases. The CDR3 sequence is 14 residues long. Germline CDR1 and CDR2: LGHNA and YSLEER. V was pared by 4 bases and J by 3 bases, with 5 bases of the junction left unmatched.

The gene calls are TRBV15 and TRBJ2-7; D unclear. This CDR3 is 13 amino acids long. In germline, CDR1 is LNHNV, CDR2 YYDKDF (reference sequence). V was clipped by 4 bases and J by 3 bases, with 10 bases between them. This CDR3 reads CATSIRSGYEQYF. CDR3 sequence (DNA): TGTGCCACCAGCATAAGGTCCGGCTACGAGCAGTACTTC.

The chain combines TRBV27 with TRBJ2-3; 7 nucleotides line up with TRBD1. CDR1 is MNHEY, CDR2 SMNVEV, per germline (reference sequence). V lost 5 bases, J lost 8 bases, and 10 bases stayed unmatched. The CDR3 totals 14 residues. The DNA of the CDR3 is TGTGCCAGCAGTCCGACAGGGATACTTCCTACGCAGTATTTT. Its protein product is CASSPTGILPTQYF.

This clone was counted once. The chain joins TRBV2 to TRBJ2-7, with no clear D. Germline V lookup: CDR1 SNHLY, CDR2 FYNNEI. V lost 4 bases and J 3 bases, leaving 10 bases between the germline ends. This CDR3 contains 13 residues. The DNA for the CDR3 is TGTGCCAGCAGTGGAAACAGCGACTACGAGCAGTACTTC. Amino acids: CASSGNSDYEQYF.

The genes are TRBV6-1 and TRBJ2-3; 10 bases fit TRBD2. The CDR3 runs 13 residues. V lost 6 bases and J lost 4; bases outside the gene matches: 1. The V gene's germline CDR1 is MNHNS and CDR2 SASEGT. CDR3 residues: CASRGLASDTQYF. DNA for the CDR3: TGTGCCAGCAGGGGACTAGCGTCAGATACGCAGTATTTT.

The chain uses TRBV6-6 and TRBJ1-4, with 7 bases fitting TRBD1. The germline CDR1 and CDR2 sequences are MNHNY and SVGAGI (reference sequence). V dropped 6 bases and J dropped 0; count of bases not matched to a gene: 7. There are 16 residues in the CDR3. The CDR3 here is CASSPWDSATNEKLFF. CDR3 nucleotides: TGTGCCAGCAGCCCTTGGGACAGTGCAACTAATGAAAAACTGTTTTTT.

A remark on this clone: A read error is likely here: a far larger clone is one base away. The CDR3 sequence: CASSPTSTTYEQYF. DNA of the CDR3: TGTGCCAGCAGTCCCACAAGTACTACCTACGAGCAGTACTTC. The chain recombines TRBV27 with TRBJ2-7; D remains unclear. With 5 bases removed from V and 2 bases from J, the gap between germline ends came to 13 bases. Per the germline V gene, CDR1 is MNHEY and CDR2 is SMNVEV (reference sequence). CDR3 length equals 14 residues.

This chain uses TRBV5-6 with TRBJ1-2, with unresolved D. The CDR3 extends over 13 amino acids. V was shortened by 2 bases and J by 2 bases, with 7 bases between the two germline ends. Germline CDR1 SGHDT, CDR2 YYEEEE. CDR3 residues: CASSLLNNYGYTF. The CDR3 bases are TGTGCCAGCAGCTTACTTAACAACTATGGCTACACCTTC.

This clone was counted at least ten times. The genes are TRBV2 and TRBJ1-5; D unclear. V was shortened by 6 bases and J by 1 base, with 7 bases between the two germline ends. The CDR3 contains 13 residues. The germline CDR1 and CDR2 sequences are SNHLY and FYNNEI. The CDR3 bases are TGTGCCAGCAGGGCAAGAAGCAATCAGCCCCAGCATTTT. Its translation is CASRARSNQPQHF.

The V call is TRBV2, the J call TRBJ1-1; D remains unclear. Germline V CDR1 and CDR2: SNHLY, FYNNEI. The CDR3 consists of 11 residues. Trimming took off 11 bases at V and 1 base at J, with 8 bases between the two ends. In DNA form, the CDR3 reads TGTGCCGCAGACCAGAACACTGAAGCTTTCTTT. It is translated as CAADQNTEAFF.

This sequence joins TRBV2 and TRBJ2-7; TRBD1 is a possible D gene (6 bases). The CDR3 consists of 17 residues. V was trimmed by 7 bases and J by 3 bases, leaving 25 bases between them. The germline V gene encodes CDR1 SNHLY and CDR2 FYNNEI. CDR3 DNA sequence: TGTGCCAGCACCGGGGTAAATGTCGGGACAACGAACTACGAGCAGTACTTC. The encoded protein is CASTGVNVGTTNYEQYF.

V and J are TRBV29-1 and TRBJ1-2, with 11 bases that match TRBD1. The CDR3 runs 13 residues. V lost 6 bases, J lost 6 bases, and 6 bases stayed unmatched. The germline CDR1 and CDR2 sequences are SQVTM and ANQGSEA. The CDR3 here is CSVMGQGGHGYTF. CDR3 sequence (DNA): TGCAGCGTGATGGGACAGGGGGGGCATGGCTACACCTTC.

This rearrangement joins TRBV7-8 to TRBJ2-3; 7 nucleotides match TRBD2. Germline V gives CDR1 SGHVS, CDR2 FQNEAQ. CDR3 length: 15 residues. The trim removed 5 bases at V and 0 bases at J, leaving 5 bases unmatched. The CDR3 DNA is TGTGCCAGCAGCAAAGAGCGGGGTAGCACAGATACGCAGTATTTT. Translation: CASSKERGSTDTQYF.

This rearrangement joins TRBV18 to TRBJ1-1; D call uncertain. The CDR3 consists of 16 residues. Trimming removed 2 bases at V and 0 bases at J, with 13 bases between. Germline CDR1 and CDR2: KGHSH and LQKENI. The CDR3 here is CASSPVPGSLNTEAFF. The CDR3 DNA follows: TGTGCCAGCTCACCAGTCCCCGGATCACTGAACACTGAAGCTTTCTTT.

The CDR3 reads CASSQARVLAGAPYEQYF. The CDR3 DNA is TGCGCCAGCAGCCAGGCTAGGGTACTAGCGGGGGCACCCTACGAGCAGTACTTC. The chain links TRBV4-1 to TRBJ2-7, with TRBD2 matching 11 bases. Trimming took 3 bases from V and 2 from J; bases not matched to a gene: 12. CDR3 length equals 18 residues. Germline V gives CDR1 MGHRA, CDR2 YSYEKL.

This clone was found a few times. The chain employs TRBV15 and TRBJ2-6; TRBD2 is a possible D gene (6 bases). CDR3 length: 16 amino acids. Germline CDR1 LNHNV, CDR2 YYDKDF (reference sequence). Trimming took 4 bases from V and 0 from J, leaving 10 bases between them. The CDR3 DNA sequence: TGTGCCACCAGCATGGAGGGTACCTCTGGGGCCAACGTCCTGACTTTC. As protein: CATSMEGTSGANVLTF.

The V gene is TRBV6-1, the J gene TRBJ1-3; no definite D call. This CDR3 spans 15 amino acids. V was cut by 2 bases and J by 4 bases, with 12 bases left in between. CDR1 MNHNS and CDR2 SASEGT come from the germline V gene. The DNA for the CDR3 is TGTGCCAGCAGTGAATTAGGAAGGTCAGGAAACACCATATATTTT. Encoded protein: CASSELGRSGNTIYF.

This sequence joins TRBV28 and TRBJ2-2; TRBD1 agrees at 9 bases. CDR1 MDHEN and CDR2 SYDVKM come from the germline V gene. The CDR3 extends over 15 amino acids. V was clipped by 5 bases and J by 6 bases; unmatched bases: 7. The CDR3 DNA reads as TGTGCCAGCAGTCCCCGGGACAGGGTGGCCGGGGAGCTGTTTTTT. Translated: CASSPRDRVAGELFF.

The V and J genes are TRBV4-1 and TRBJ2-5, with a tentative D call TRBD2 (5 bases). The germline V gene encodes CDR1 MGHRA and CDR2 YSYEKL. The V gene lost 1 base and the J gene lost 2 bases, with 11 bases spanning the gap. The CDR3 spans 15 residues. CDR3 sequence: CASSQATGFQETQYF. The CDR3 DNA reads as TGCGCCAGCAGCCAAGCTACGGGATTTCAAGAGACCCAGTACTTC.

The chain couples TRBV4-1 to TRBJ2-7; weak D call: TRBD2 (6 bases). The length of the CDR3 is 16 residues. V was pared by 5 bases and J by 4 bases, with 21 bases between. The germline gives CDR1 MGHRA, CDR2 YSYEKL. The CDR3 spells CASSSIWLALSYEQYF. In nucleotides, the CDR3 is TGCGCCAGCAGCTCAATTTGGCTAGCGTTGAGTTACGAGCAGTACTTC.

The genes are TRBV14 and TRBJ1-2; D remains ambiguous. The CDR3 spans 16 residues. V was pared by 3 bases and J by 3 bases, with 17 bases between. Germline loops: CDR1 SGHDN, CDR2 FVKESK. The CDR3 bases are TGTGCCAGCAGCCAGTCCGGGCTCCGAAGAGACTATGGCTACACCTTC. The encoded protein is CASSQSGLRRDYGYTF.

The chain combines TRBV2 with TRBJ1-2; 10 nucleotides line up with TRBD1. Germline trimming cut 6 bases from V and 6 bases from J; bases unmatched to any gene: 10. Per germline, CDR1 SNHLY and CDR2 FYNNEI. The CDR3 covers 15 residues. CDR3 nucleotide sequence: TGTGCCAGCAGGGCCCTTGGGACAGGGGATGATGGCTACACCTTC. Translation: CASRALGTGDDGYTF. The full variable domain, with the rest looked up from reference TRBV2 and TRBJ1-2, is EPEVTQTPSHQVTQMGQEVILRCVPISNHLYFYWYRQILGQKVEFLVSFYNNEISEKSEIFDDQFSVERPDGSNFTLKIRSTKLEDSAMYFCASRALGTGDDGYTFGSGTRLTVV.

This chain uses TRBV5-6 with TRBJ1-2, with a possible D match to TRBD1 (5 bases). V dropped 3 bases and J dropped 4 bases, with 19 bases sitting between them. Germline V CDR1 and CDR2: SGHDT, YYEEEE. CDR3 length: 16 amino acids. The CDR3 DNA sequence: TGTGCCAGCAGCTGGGGGGACTCAAGGACTGGCTATGGCTACACCTTC. This encodes CASSWGDSRTGYGYTF.

This clone appeared once. V gene TRBV25-1 combines with J gene TRBJ1-2, with D tentatively TRBD1 (5 bases). The germline V gene encodes CDR1 MGHDK and CDR2 SYGVNS. V lost 1 base, J lost 4 bases, and 13 bases lay in between. The CDR3 length is 15 residues. The CDR3 is CASSESWDGSYGYTF. DNA of the CDR3: TGTGCCAGCAGTGAATCATGGGACGGAAGCTATGGCTACACCTTC.